This T cell receptor (beta chain) is drawn from a study of blood T cell repertoires in COVID-19. Study details: Acute and convalescent COVID-19 samples came from the United States, Italy and Spain. Nucleic acid was either cDNA or gDNA, and it came from T cells, B-cell-depleted T cells, or PBMCs.

The CDR3 contains 12 residues. V shed 1 base and J shed 11 bases, with 9 bases lying between them. The germline gives CDR1 WSHSY, CDR2 SAAADI. In its sample, this clone was seen once. In the authors' methods: Reference gene primer amplification in the assay estimated nucleated cell counts. This table comes from immunoSEQ multiplex PCR, and its TCRdb copy is limited to in-frame clones, with some not included. The V and J calls and the clone size are those of that table, but D and trimming were determined from the DNA. The sample lists around 100,000 clones, 85% occurring once. V usage is TRBV10-2 and J usage is TRBJ1-5, with D uncertain. The sample comprised peripheral blood. The clonotype comes from a man aged 50 or older with active or convalescent COVID-19. The CDR3 DNA reads TGCGCCAGCAGTGAGTTCCCACGGGCCCAGCATTTT. Translating gives CASSEFPRAQHF.